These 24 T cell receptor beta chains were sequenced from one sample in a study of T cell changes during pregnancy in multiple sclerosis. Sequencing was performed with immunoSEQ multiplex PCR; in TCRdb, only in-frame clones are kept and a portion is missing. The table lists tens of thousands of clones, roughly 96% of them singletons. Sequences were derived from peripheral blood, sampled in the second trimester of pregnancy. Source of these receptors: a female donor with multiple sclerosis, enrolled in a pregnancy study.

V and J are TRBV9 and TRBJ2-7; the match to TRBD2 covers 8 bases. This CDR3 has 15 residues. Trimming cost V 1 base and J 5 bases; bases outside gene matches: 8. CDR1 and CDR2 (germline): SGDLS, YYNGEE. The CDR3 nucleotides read TGTGCCAGCAGCGTAAGGAGCGGGAGTAGCGACGAGCAGTACTTC. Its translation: CASSVRSGSSDEQYF.

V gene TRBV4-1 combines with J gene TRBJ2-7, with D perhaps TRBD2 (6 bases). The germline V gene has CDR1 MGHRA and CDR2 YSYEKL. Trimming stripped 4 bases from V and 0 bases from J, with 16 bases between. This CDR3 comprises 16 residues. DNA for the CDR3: TGCGCCAGCAGCCTGGCACTAGCTCTGAGCTCCTACGAGCAGTACTTC. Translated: CASSLALALSSYEQYF.

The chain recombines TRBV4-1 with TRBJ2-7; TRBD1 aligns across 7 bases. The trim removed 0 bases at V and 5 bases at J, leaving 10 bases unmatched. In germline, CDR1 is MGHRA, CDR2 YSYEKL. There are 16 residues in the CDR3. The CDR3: CASSQDKGTASDEQYF. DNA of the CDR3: TGCGCCAGCAGCCAAGATAAGGGGACAGCTTCAGACGAGCAGTACTTC.

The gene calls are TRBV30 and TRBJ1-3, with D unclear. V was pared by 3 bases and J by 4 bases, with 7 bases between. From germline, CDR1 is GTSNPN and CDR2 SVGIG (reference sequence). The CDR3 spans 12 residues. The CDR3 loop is CAWSPLGNTIYF. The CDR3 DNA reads TGTGCCTGGAGCCCCCTCGGAAACACCATATATTTT.

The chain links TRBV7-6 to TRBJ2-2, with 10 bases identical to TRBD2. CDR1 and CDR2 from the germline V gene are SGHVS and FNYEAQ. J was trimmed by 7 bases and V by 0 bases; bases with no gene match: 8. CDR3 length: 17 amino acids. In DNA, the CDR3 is TGTGCCAGCAGCTTAGCGCCGGGACTAGCGAAAGACGGGGAGCTGTTTTTT. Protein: CASSLAPGLAKDGELFF.

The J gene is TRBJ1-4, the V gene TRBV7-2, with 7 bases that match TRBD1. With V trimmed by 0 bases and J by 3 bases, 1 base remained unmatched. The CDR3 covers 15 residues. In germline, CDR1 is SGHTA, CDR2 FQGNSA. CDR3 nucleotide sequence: TGTGCCAGCAGCTTAGCCGGGACAGCTAATGAAAAACTGTTTTTT. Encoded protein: CASSLAGTANEKLFF.

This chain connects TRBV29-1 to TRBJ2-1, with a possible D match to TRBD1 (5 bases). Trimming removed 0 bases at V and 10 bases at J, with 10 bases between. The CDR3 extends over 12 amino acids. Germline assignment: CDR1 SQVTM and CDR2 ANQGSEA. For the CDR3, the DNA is TGCAGCGTTGAAGATCCAGGGTGGGAGCAGTTCTTC. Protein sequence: CSVEDPGWEQFF.

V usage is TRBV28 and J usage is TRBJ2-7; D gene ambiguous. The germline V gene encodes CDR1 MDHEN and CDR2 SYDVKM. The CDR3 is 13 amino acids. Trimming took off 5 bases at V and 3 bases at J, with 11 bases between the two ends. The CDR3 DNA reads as TGTGCCAGCAGTGTGACTGCCTACTACGAGCAGTACTTC. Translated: CASSVTAYYEQYF.

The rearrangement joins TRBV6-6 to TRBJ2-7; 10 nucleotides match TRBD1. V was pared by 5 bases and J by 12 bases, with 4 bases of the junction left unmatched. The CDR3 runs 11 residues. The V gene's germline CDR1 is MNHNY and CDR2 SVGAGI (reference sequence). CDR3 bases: TGTGCCAGCAGTACGGGACAGGGGACGTACTTC. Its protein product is CASSTGQGTYF.

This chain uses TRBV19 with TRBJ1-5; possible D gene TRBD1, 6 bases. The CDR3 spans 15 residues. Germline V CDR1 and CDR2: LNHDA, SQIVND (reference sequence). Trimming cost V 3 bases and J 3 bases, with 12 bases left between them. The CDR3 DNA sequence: TGTGCCAGTAGTATCTACTCAGGGGTCAATCAGCCCCAGCATTTT. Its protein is CASSIYSGVNQPQHF.

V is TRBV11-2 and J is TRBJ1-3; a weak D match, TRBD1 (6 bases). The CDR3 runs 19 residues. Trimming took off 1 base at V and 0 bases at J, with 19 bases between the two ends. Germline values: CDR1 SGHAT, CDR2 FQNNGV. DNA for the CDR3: TGTGCCAGCAGCTTAGTGTTGGGGGCTCAGGGATACTCTGGAAACACCATATATTTT. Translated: CASSLVLGAQGYSGNTIYF.

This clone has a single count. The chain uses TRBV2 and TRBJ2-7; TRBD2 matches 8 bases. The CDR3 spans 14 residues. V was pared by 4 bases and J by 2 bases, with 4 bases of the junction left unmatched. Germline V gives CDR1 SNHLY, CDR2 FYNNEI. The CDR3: CASSVRTSPYEQYF. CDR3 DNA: TGTGCCAGCAGTGTACGGACTAGCCCCTACGAGCAGTACTTC.

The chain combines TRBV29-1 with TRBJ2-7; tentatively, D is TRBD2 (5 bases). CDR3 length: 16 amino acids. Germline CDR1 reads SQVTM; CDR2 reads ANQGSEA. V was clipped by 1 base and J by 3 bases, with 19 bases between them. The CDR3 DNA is TGCAGCGTTGAAGGATTTAGCCCCCTAGCACGCTACGAGCAGTACTTC. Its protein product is CSVEGFSPLARYEQYF.

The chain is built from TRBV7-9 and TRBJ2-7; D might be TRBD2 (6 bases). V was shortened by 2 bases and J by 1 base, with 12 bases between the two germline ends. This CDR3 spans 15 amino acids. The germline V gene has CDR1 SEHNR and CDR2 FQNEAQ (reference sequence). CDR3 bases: TGTGCCAGCAGCTTAAGAGCTGGGGGGTCCTACGAGCAGTACTTC. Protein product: CASSLRAGGSYEQYF.

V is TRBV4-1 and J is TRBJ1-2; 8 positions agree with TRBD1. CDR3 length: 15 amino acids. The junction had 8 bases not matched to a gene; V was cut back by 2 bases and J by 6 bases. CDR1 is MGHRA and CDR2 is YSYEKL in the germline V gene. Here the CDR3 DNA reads TGCGCCAGCAGCCAACCCCTGGACAGGGCTCATGGCTACACCTTC. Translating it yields CASSQPLDRAHGYTF.

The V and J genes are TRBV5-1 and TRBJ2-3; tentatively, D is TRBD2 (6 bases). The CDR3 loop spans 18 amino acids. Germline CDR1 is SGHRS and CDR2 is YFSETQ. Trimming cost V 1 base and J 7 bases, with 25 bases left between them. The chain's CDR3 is CASSLPQDYTGLPYTQYF. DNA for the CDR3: TGCGCCAGCAGCTTGCCTCAAGATTATACGGGACTTCCTTATACGCAGTATTTT.

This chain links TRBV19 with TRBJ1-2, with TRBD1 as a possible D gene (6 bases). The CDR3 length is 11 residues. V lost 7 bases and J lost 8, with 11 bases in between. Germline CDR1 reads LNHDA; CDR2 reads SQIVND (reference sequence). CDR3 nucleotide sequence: TGTGCCAGTAAGCAGGGGCTCGGCTACACCTTC. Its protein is CASKQGLGYTF.

The CDR3 region has the DNA TGCACCAGCAGCCAAGATCGGGGGTGGGACACCGGGGAGCTGTTTTTT. The encoded protein is CTSSQDRGWDTGELFF. The chain employs TRBV1 and TRBJ2-2; the D call in the table, TRBD2, was not verified against the DNA. TRBV1 is a documented pseudogene. The CDR3 runs 16 residues.

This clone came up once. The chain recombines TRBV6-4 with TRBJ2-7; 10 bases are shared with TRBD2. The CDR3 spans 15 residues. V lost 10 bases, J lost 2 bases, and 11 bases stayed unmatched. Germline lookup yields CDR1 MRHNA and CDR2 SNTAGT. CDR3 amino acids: CAIFTGLAGAYEQYF. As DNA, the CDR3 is TGTGCCATATTTACTGGGCTAGCGGGAGCCTACGAGCAGTACTTC.

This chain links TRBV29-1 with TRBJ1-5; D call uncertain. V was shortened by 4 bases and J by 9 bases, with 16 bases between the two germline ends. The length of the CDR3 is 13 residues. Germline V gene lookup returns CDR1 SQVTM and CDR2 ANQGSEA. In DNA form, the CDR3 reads TGCAGCGTTGCCAGGTCATCAGATCGGCCCCAGCATTTT. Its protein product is CSVARSSDRPQHF.

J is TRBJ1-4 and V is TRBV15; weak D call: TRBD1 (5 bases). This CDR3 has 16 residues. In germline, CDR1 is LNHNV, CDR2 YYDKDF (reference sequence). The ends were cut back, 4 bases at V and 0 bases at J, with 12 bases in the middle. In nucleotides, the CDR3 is TGTGCCACCAGCAATCGGGGGAGGGCAACTAATGAAAAACTGTTTTTT. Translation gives CATSNRGRATNEKLFF. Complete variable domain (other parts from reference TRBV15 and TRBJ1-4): DAMVIQNPRYQVTQFGKPVTLSCSQTLNHNVMYWYQQKSSQAPKLLFHYYDKDFNNEADTPDNFQSRRPNTSFCFLDIRSPGLGDTAMYLCATSNRGRATNEKLFFGSGTQLSVL.

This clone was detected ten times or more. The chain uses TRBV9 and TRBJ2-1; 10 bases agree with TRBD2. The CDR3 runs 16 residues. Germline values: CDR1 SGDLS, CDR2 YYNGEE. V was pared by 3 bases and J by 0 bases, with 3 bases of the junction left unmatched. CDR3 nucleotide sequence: TGTGCCAGCAGCGGGAGACTAGCGGGCTCCTACAATGAGCAGTTCTTC. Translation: CASSGRLAGSYNEQFF.

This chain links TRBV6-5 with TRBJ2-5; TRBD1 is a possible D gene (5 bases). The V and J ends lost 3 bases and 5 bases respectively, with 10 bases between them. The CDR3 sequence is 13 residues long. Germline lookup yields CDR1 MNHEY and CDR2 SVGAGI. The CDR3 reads CASSYAGRETQYF. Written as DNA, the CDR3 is TGTGCCAGCAGTTATGCAGGGCGGGAGACCCAGTACTTC.

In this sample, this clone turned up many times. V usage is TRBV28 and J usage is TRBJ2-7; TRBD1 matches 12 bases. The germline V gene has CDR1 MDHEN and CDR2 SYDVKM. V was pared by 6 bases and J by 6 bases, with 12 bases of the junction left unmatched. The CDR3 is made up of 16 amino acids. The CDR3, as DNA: TGTGCCAGCAGCCCGCGGCAGGGACAGGGGGCTTTCGAGCAGTACTTC. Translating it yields CASSPRQGQGAFEQYF. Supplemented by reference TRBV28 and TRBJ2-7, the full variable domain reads DVKVTQSSRYLVKRTGEKVFLECVQDMDHENMFWYRQDPGLGLRLIYFSYDVKMKEKGDIPEGYSVSREKKERFSLILESASTNQTSMYLCASSPRQGQGAFEQYFGPGTRLTVT.